The 29 T cell receptor beta chains presented below share a single source sample, sequenced in a study of T-cell reconstitution after alpha-beta-depleted transplantation in children. The authors prepared the TCRbeta library with unique molecular identifiers. Via MiXCR, TCRdb re-called the PCR reads, giving one row per CDR3 protein. Of 700,000 to 850,000 distinct CDR3 sequences detected, approximately 15% appear once; the ten largest clones hold about 5%. The sample in question was PBMCs, mostly from graft donor cells, obtained 360 days after TCRalphabeta/CD19-depleted stem cell transplant. The source is a male patient between 10 and 17 years old who had a stem cell transplant for acute lymphoblastic leukemia, so the T cells may come from the graft donor.

This clonotype was recorded many times. This chain connects TRBV7-9 to TRBJ1-1; tentative D call: TRBD1 (6 bases). Between the trimmed V and J ends, which lost 0 bases and 1 base, there was a span of 9 bases. The CDR3 consists of 15 residues. The germline V gene encodes CDR1 SEHNR and CDR2 FQNEAQ (reference sequence). CDR3 coding DNA: TGTGCCAGCAGCTTAGCGACAGGAAAGAACACTGAAGCTTTCTTT. The encoded protein is CASSLATGKNTEAFF.

The table lists this clonotype with many counts. The CDR3 bases are TGTGCCACCAGTGATTTCCCTAGCGGGAGGTCCAATGAGCAGTTCTTC. It yields the protein CATSDFPSGRSNEQFF. The chain uses TRBV24-1 and TRBJ2-1; TRBD2 matches at 11 bases. The CDR3 has 16 residues. CDR1 and CDR2 from the germline V gene are KGHDR and SFDVKD. The J segment lost 6 bases and the V segment lost 1 base, leaving 4 bases of the junction unmatched.

This CDR3 reads CASSHERNTQYF. CDR3 coding DNA: TGTGCCAGCAGCCATGAGCGGAATACGCAGTATTTT. The chain recombines TRBV11-2 with TRBJ2-3; TRBD2 might be the D (5 bases). The CDR3 is made up of 12 amino acids. Germline V gene sequence: CDR1 SGHAT, CDR2 FQNNGV. The ends were cut back, 5 bases at V and 7 bases at J, with 10 bases in the middle.

This clonotype has only a few counts. The CDR3 DNA is TGTGCCAGCAGCAAAGAAAACCAGAGGGTCCCGACTAAGAATTACGAGCAGTACTTC. This encodes CASSKENQRVPTKNYEQYF. The chain links TRBV21-1 to TRBJ2-7; TRBD1, the D gene given by the table, was not confirmed from the DNA. TRBV21-1 is a pseudogene locus. The CDR3 consists of 19 residues.

V is TRBV5-1 and J is TRBJ2-1, with 8 bases identical to TRBD1. Germline V lookup: CDR1 SGHRS, CDR2 YFSETQ. The J segment lost 9 bases and the V segment lost 2 bases, leaving 10 bases of the junction unmatched. CDR3 length: 15 amino acids. CDR3: CASSLGQGGDGEQFF. The CDR3 DNA sequence: TGCGCCAGCAGCTTAGGACAGGGTGGGGATGGTGAGCAGTTCTTC.

This clonotype was counted between two and nine times. The chain uses TRBV20-1 and TRBJ2-2, with 8 bases lining up with TRBD1. CDR3 length: 16 amino acids. Germline V gives CDR1 DFQATT, CDR2 SNEGSKA (reference sequence). V shed 3 bases and J 2 bases; nucleotides not matched to a gene: 8. The CDR3 coding sequence is TGCAGTGCTAGGGACAGGGAAGTGATCAACACCGGGGAGCTGTTTTTT. Translation gives CSARDREVINTGELFF.

This clonotype was counted many times. V gene TRBV7-6 combines with J gene TRBJ2-3; TRBD2 aligns across 11 bases. There are 17 residues in the CDR3. V shed 3 bases, J shed 2 bases, and the junction held 7 bases outside the gene matches. Germline lookup yields CDR1 SGHVS and CDR2 FNYEAQ. The CDR3 protein is CASSFLAGGRNTDTQYF. The CDR3 DNA follows: TGTGCCAGCAGCTTTCTAGCGGGAGGCCGTAACACAGATACGCAGTATTTT.

This clonotype has a count of ten or more. The J gene is TRBJ2-7, the V gene TRBV5-1, with D perhaps matching TRBD2 (6 bases). In germline, CDR1 is SGHRS, CDR2 YFSETQ. The V and J ends lost 2 bases and 2 bases respectively, with 14 bases between them. The CDR3 has 15 amino acids. The DNA of the CDR3 is TGCGCCAGCAGCTTACTTCCTGGGACTGCCTACGAGCAGTACTTC. This codes for CASSLLPGTAYEQYF.

This clonotype was observed a handful of times. This sequence joins TRBV6-2 or TRBV6-3 and TRBJ2-7; D is uncertain. Germline CDR1 and CDR2: MNHEY and SVGEGT. This CDR3 has 13 residues. V was pared by 2 bases and J by 6 bases, with 11 bases between. This CDR3 is CASSYQAFSEQYF. The CDR3 DNA is TGTGCCAGCAGTTACCAGGCCTTCTCCGAGCAGTACTTC.

This rearrangement joins TRBV18 to TRBJ2-5; D unclear. The CDR3 loop spans 18 amino acids. Germline V gives CDR1 KGHSH, CDR2 LQKENI. Trimming took 1 base from V and 2 from J, leaving 20 bases between them. CDR3 loop: CASSPQGAKLVGQETQYF. The CDR3 coding sequence is TGTGCCAGCTCACCACAGGGCGCAAAGCTTGTGGGGCAAGAGACCCAGTACTTC.

This clonotype was seen a handful of times. J is TRBJ2-3 and V is TRBV27, with TRBD2 matching 7 bases. The CDR3 totals 16 residues. After removal of 5 bases from V and 1 base from J, the junction contained 9 bases not matched to a gene. Germline-derived CDR1 and CDR2 are MNHEY and SMNVEV (reference sequence). The CDR3 is CASSTLAPTRTDTQYF. The DNA of the CDR3 is TGTGCCAGCAGTACACTAGCGCCGACCCGCACAGATACGCAGTATTTT.

This clonotype was seen a handful of times. The chain employs TRBV4-1 and TRBJ1-2, with unresolved D. Trimming took off 4 bases at V and 8 bases at J, with 17 bases between the two ends. The CDR3 is made up of 14 amino acids. Per germline, CDR1 MGHRA and CDR2 YSYEKL. The CDR3 here is CASSPPSGLDGYTF. The CDR3 DNA sequence: TGCGCCAGCAGCCCTCCCTCTGGTTTGGACGGCTACACCTTC.

This clonotype was seen a few times. The rearrangement joins TRBV10-3 to TRBJ1-3; D may be TRBD1 (5 bases). This CDR3 is 17 amino acids long. Germline CDR1 reads ENHRY; CDR2 reads SYGVKD. V lost 2 bases and J 0 bases, leaving 14 bases between the germline ends. CDR3 nucleotides: TGTGCCATCAGTGAGGGGGGGATACGGAGCTCTGGAAACACCATATATTTT. It is translated as CAISEGGIRSSGNTIYF.

The V and J genes are TRBV13 and TRBJ2-3, with TRBD2 matching over 11 bases. Trimming took 6 bases from V and 6 from J; bases not matched to a gene: 14. The CDR3 totals 17 residues. Germline V gene data show CDR1 as PRHDT and CDR2 as FYEKMQ (reference sequence). In DNA, the CDR3 is TGTGCCAGCAGTTATCCCGTAGCGGGAGGGCTTGGTGATACGCAGTATTTT. Translated: CASSYPVAGGLGDTQYF.

This chain uses TRBV15 with TRBJ1-2; D not certain. Germline CDR1 reads LNHNV; CDR2 reads YYDKDF (reference sequence). The CDR3 has 13 amino acids. Trimming removed 1 base from V and 6 bases from J, with 9 bases in between. The CDR3 loop is CATSRGSVDGYTF. As DNA, the CDR3 is TGTGCCACCAGCAGAGGGTCAGTAGATGGCTACACCTTC. Full variable domain (outside the CDR3, taken from reference TRBV15 and TRBJ1-2): DAMVIQNPRYQVTQFGKPVTLSCSQTLNHNVMYWYQQKSSQAPKLLFHYYDKDFNNEADTPDNFQSRRPNTSFCFLDIRSPGLGDTAMYLCATSRGSVDGYTFGSGTRLTVV.

This clonotype was seen more than once but under ten times. J is TRBJ2-5 and V is TRBV7-9, with D tentatively TRBD2 (6 bases). The V end lost 5 bases, the J end lost 1 base, and 11 bases lay between the germline ends. Per the germline V gene, CDR1 is SEHNR and CDR2 is FQNEAQ (reference sequence). The CDR3 has 14 amino acids. CDR3 region: CASSRDSSQETQYF. The DNA for the CDR3 is TGTGCCAGCAGCCGGGACTCGTCCCAAGAGACCCAGTACTTC.

The chain joins TRBV4-2 to TRBJ2-3, with 9 bases lining up with TRBD2. Germline assignment: CDR1 LGHNA and CDR2 YNFKEQ. The CDR3 spans 17 residues. The V gene end was trimmed by 0 bases and the J gene end by 2 bases; junction bases not matched to a gene: 6. DNA of the CDR3: TGTGCCAGCAGCCAAGATACGACTAGCGGATTCACAGATACGCAGTATTTT. As protein: CASSQDTTSGFTDTQYF.

A note on this clonotype: One end of the junction does not line up with germline, which may come from a read error. This chain links TRBV10-3 with TRBJ2-1; TRBD2 matches 7 bases. Germline V gene lookup returns CDR1 ENHRY and CDR2 SYGVKD. The CDR3 length is 13 residues. CDR3 sequence: CAAREALYNEQFF. The CDR3 coding sequence is TGCGCTGCACGGGAGGCGCTCTACAATGAGCAGTTCTTC.

The chain uses TRBV2 and TRBJ2-1; D remains unclear. The V end was cut by 8 bases, the J end by 0 bases, with 8 bases between. This CDR3 comprises 13 residues. Germline CDR1 and CDR2: SNHLY and FYNNEI. The CDR3 DNA reads TGTGCCAGCGGGTACAACTCCTACAATGAGCAGTTCTTC. Its protein product is CASGYNSYNEQFF. Full variable domain (remainder filled in from reference TRBV2 and TRBJ2-1): EPEVTQTPSHQVTQMGQEVILRCVPISNHLYFYWYRQILGQKVEFLVSFYNNEISEKSEIFDDQFSVERPDGSNFTLKIRSTKLEDSAMYFCASGYNSYNEQFFGPGTRLTVL.

The chain recombines TRBV5-4 with TRBJ2-2; D is uncertain. This CDR3 is 16 amino acids long. V was cut by 3 bases and J by 5 bases, with 17 bases left in between. Germline CDR1 SGHNT, CDR2 YYREEE (reference sequence). The CDR3 sequence is CASSYQISVGTGELFF. The CDR3 nucleotides read TGTGCCAGCAGCTATCAAATCTCCGTGGGGACCGGGGAGCTGTTTTTT.

This rearrangement joins TRBV12-3 or TRBV12-4 to TRBJ1-1; weak D call: TRBD1 (5 bases). V was cut by 2 bases and J by 4 bases, with 8 bases left in between. The length of the CDR3 is 13 residues. DNA of the CDR3: TGTGCCAGCAGTTTAATCCAGGGCACTGAAGCTTTCTTT. Encoded protein: CASSLIQGTEAFF.

The chain links TRBV4-1 to TRBJ2-5; either TRBD1 or TRBD2 may supply D (5 bases each). Germline CDR1 MGHRA, CDR2 YSYEKL. Trimming took 3 bases from V and 6 from J, leaving 14 bases between them. The CDR3 contains 14 residues. The CDR3 coding sequence is TGCGCCAGCAGCCAGCCTAATCGGGGACAGACCCAGTACTTC. Amino acids: CASSQPNRGQTQYF.

This clonotype has only a few counts. V usage is TRBV27 and J usage is TRBJ1-1; D not resolved. CDR1 MNHEY and CDR2 SMNVEV come from the germline V gene (reference sequence). V lost 5 bases to trimming and J lost 3 bases, with 10 bases between them. This CDR3 is 13 amino acids long. CDR3 in amino acids: CASSPFAHTEAFF. CDR3 DNA: TGTGCCAGCAGTCCCTTTGCGCACACTGAAGCTTTCTTT.

The chain recombines TRBV19 with TRBJ2-7; maybe TRBD2 (5 bases). The CDR3 sequence is 11 residues long. Germline V gives CDR1 LNHDA, CDR2 SQIVND (reference sequence). V was shortened by 5 bases and J by 6 bases, with 8 bases between the two germline ends. The CDR3 sequence is CASSQLAEQYF. The CDR3 DNA reads as TGTGCCAGTAGTCAGCTAGCCGAGCAGTACTTC.

This clonotype has ten or more counts. V and J are TRBV20-1 and TRBJ2-6, with TRBD1 identical over 7 bases. CDR3 length: 17 amino acids. The ends lost 5 bases at V and 4 bases at J; junction bases unmatched: 14. Germline lookup yields CDR1 DFQATT and CDR2 SNEGSKA (reference sequence). CDR3 region: CSARPRQGSLGANVLTF. For the CDR3, the DNA is TGCAGTGCTCGCCCCCGACAGGGCTCTTTGGGGGCCAACGTCCTGACTTTC.

The chain has TRBV12-3 or TRBV12-4 and TRBJ1-4; perhaps TRBD1 as D (6 bases). The CDR3 extends over 14 amino acids. The V gene lost 5 bases and the J gene lost 7 bases, with 14 bases spanning the gap. The CDR3 DNA follows: TGTGCCAGCAGTGCCACAGGGCGCGTTGAAAAACTGTTTTTT. This encodes CASSATGRVEKLFF.

This chain joins TRBV11-2 and TRBJ2-5; D is perhaps TRBD2 (6 bases). The V gene lost 0 bases and the J gene lost 5 bases, with 16 bases spanning the gap. The CDR3 covers 16 residues. CDR1 is SGHAT and CDR2 is FQNNGV in the germline V gene. The CDR3 loop reads CASSLDRGMGRETQYF. The CDR3 coding sequence is TGTGCCAGCAGCTTAGATCGGGGGATGGGACGGGAGACCCAGTACTTC.

The sample holds a few counts of this clonotype. The gene calls are TRBV20-1 and TRBJ1-5; D gene ambiguous. CDR3 length equals 14 residues. V dropped 0 bases and J dropped 4 bases, with 10 bases sitting between them. Per germline, CDR1 DFQATT and CDR2 SNEGSKA (reference sequence). The CDR3 nucleotides are TGCAGTGCTAGAGAAAGTCACTTTAATCAGCCCCAGCATTTT. Encoded protein: CSARESHFNQPQHF.

J is TRBJ1-3 and V is TRBV6-5; unclear D gene. Trimming removed 0 bases at V and 7 bases at J, with 16 bases between. CDR1 is MNHEY and CDR2 is SVGAGI in the germline V gene. The CDR3 spans 16 residues. CDR3 sequence: CASSYSGTAGWNTIYF. CDR3 nucleotides: TGTGCCAGCAGTTACTCGGGCACAGCCGGATGGAACACCATATATTTT.